This T cell receptor (beta chain) was documented in a study of radiotherapy plus CTLA-4 blockade in lung cancer. Method: immunoSEQ multiplex PCR; TCRdb's copy keeps in-frame clones and lacks some. The sample yields about 77,000 clones, less than 85% seen once. CDR3 length equals 15 residues. The germline gives CDR1 MDHEN, CDR2 SYDVKM. V lost 5 bases, J lost 0 bases, and 6 bases stayed unmatched. Focal radiation plus CTLA-4 blockade with ipilimumab was administered to patients who had chemo-refractory metastatic non-small-cell lung cancer. This material consisted of peripheral blood, taken from a patient treated with radiotherapy plus ipilimumab. The V call is TRBV28, the J call TRBJ1-2; 7 bases align to TRBD1. This clonotype originated in a human donor with non-small cell lung cancer whose response to radiotherapy plus ipilimumab could not be evaluated. CDR3 sequence reads: CASSNRDSTNYGYTF. CDR3 coding DNA: TGTGCCAGCAGTAATAGGGACAGTACTAACTATGGCTACACCTTC.